Reported below is one T cell receptor (beta chain). Its antigen is as yet unknown. V lost 3 bases to trimming and J lost 2 bases; unmatched junction nucleotides: 2. This CDR3 is 15 amino acids long. Germline-derived CDR1 and CDR2 are SEHNR and FQNEAQ (reference sequence). The data belong to a study of cytomegalovirus exposure and HLA in healthy donors. Across the study: The Caucasian-associated ancestry cluster contained about four fifths of the approximately 430 genotyped donors.

PCR involved 60 Vbeta and 13 Jbeta primers. Assay used: immunoSEQ multiplex PCR; TCRdb lists only in-frame clones, some missing. The sample includes just over 200,000 clones, 65% to 80% of them seen just once. These donors, healthy bone marrow donors, were studied. The study's findings and limits: In the analysis, some V segments, TRBV6-2 and TRBV6-3 included, were excluded as indistinguishable. Later on, an analysis showed TCR association rates differing by HLA locus, with DRB1 the most and HLA-C the fewest.

The rearrangement uses TRBV7-9 and TRBJ2-3, with TRBD2 matching 10 bases. The specimen was PBMCs. This receptor was identified in a man aged 45 to 65 in good health and CMV-seronegative. The CDR3 bases are TGTGCCAGCAGCTTTGGACTAGCGGCCACAGATACGCAGTATTTT. Translated, it gives CASSFGLAATDTQYF.